This T cell receptor beta chain was observed in a study of identical twins. Regarding the study as a whole: Out-of-frame alpha sequences common to twins were enriched for low generation probability. There were fewer insertions in abundant cord blood beta clonotypes, but memory repertoires showed no such pattern.

Concerning this clonotype: Its specificity is unknown.

CDR1 and CDR2 (germline): SGHRS, YFSETQ. With V trimmed by 4 bases and J by 1 base, 7 bases remained unmatched. The CDR3 spans 15 residues. The authors used template switching to add a universal primer site and gave cDNA unique molecular identifiers. TCRdb re-called the 5' RACE reads with MiXCR, one entry per CDR3 protein. The top ten hold approximately 0.98% of the sample, which has around 510,000 distinct CDR3 sequences, 14% seen once. The same specimen was also included in a second study, on yellow fever vaccine responses in identical twins.

The sequence was collected from a woman younger than 35 in good health. The material sequenced was CD4+ T cells sorted from blood. The J gene is TRBJ2-7, the V gene TRBV5-1; 8 bases fit TRBD1. CDR3 in amino acids: CASSPATGVSYEQYF. For the CDR3, the DNA is TGCGCCAGCAGCCCGGCGACAGGGGTGTCCTACGAGCAGTACTTC.